The subject of this entry is one TCR beta chain. As yet, its antigen is unknown. The data stem from a study of graft-versus-host responses after intestinal transplantation. Whole-study context: Anti-thymocyte globulin induction preceded two to four years of tacrolimus and steroid maintenance in all recipients. Study-level points and caveats: Analysis identified GvH clones in recipient marrow, with some appearing first in ileum or blood. Early declines in HvG clones that occurred post-transplant were associated with peak circulating GvH clone levels.

The length of the CDR3 is 15 residues. Trimming at V came to 1 base and at J to 5 bases, leaving 3 bases not matched to a gene. CDR1 and CDR2 (germline): SGHVS, FQNEAQ. Libraries were prepared by immunoSEQ multiplex PCR; TCRdb keeps only in-frame clonotypes and omits some of them. Of about 71,000 clones in the sample, 90% were seen once. The source of this sequence is a human donor who received an intestinal transplant. The chain links TRBV7-8 to TRBJ2-1; 9 nucleotides agree with TRBD2. The starting material was unstimulated CD8+ T cells sorted from spleen or lymph node cells, obtained before intestinal transplant. The CDR3 reads CASSLGGGAHNEQFF. The DNA for the CDR3 is TGTGCCAGCAGCTTAGGCGGGGGGGCCCACAATGAGCAGTTCTTC.